The 23 T cell receptor beta chains below come from one sample, sequenced in a study of blood T cell repertoires in COVID-19. Sequencing was performed with immunoSEQ multiplex PCR; in TCRdb, only in-frame clones are kept and a portion is missing. Of roughly 180,000 clones listed, 80% to 90% are singletons. What was sequenced was peripheral blood. All receptors come from a man in his 70s with active or convalescent COVID-19.

The genes are TRBV29-1 and TRBJ2-7; 9 nucleotides match TRBD2. Losses at the gene ends were 4 bases for V and 2 bases for J; bases not matched to a gene: 12. Germline CDR1 is SQVTM and CDR2 is ANQGSEA. The CDR3 sequence is 16 residues long. Here the CDR3 DNA reads TGCAGCGTTGTTTTTCCGGGGCTAGCGGGAACCTACGAGCAGTACTTC. This translates into CSVVFPGLAGTYEQYF.

The chain recombines TRBV3-1 (or the pseudogene TRBV3-2) with TRBJ2-7; D ambiguous. CDR3 size: 11 residues. V was cut by 1 base and J by 6 bases, with 4 bases left in between. Germline assignment: CDR1 LGHDT and CDR2 YNNKEL (reference sequence). The CDR3 loop is CASSQAGEQYF. The CDR3 region has the DNA TGTGCCAGCAGCCAAGCCGGCGAGCAGTACTTC.

The chain recombines TRBV18 with TRBJ2-7; no clear D gene. The CDR3 is made up of 13 amino acids. Germline CDR1 and CDR2: KGHSH and LQKENI. V shed 3 bases and J shed 3 bases, with 9 bases lying between them. CDR3 residues: CASSPEVGYEQYF. The CDR3 bases are TGTGCCAGCTCACCCGAGGTAGGCTACGAGCAGTACTTC. Together with reference TRBV18 and TRBJ2-7, the CDR3 gives the full variable domain: NAGVMQNPRHLVRRRGQEARLRCSPMKGHSHVYWYRQLPEEGLKFMVYLQKENIIDESGMPKERFSAEFPKEGPSILRIQQVVRGDSAAYFCASSPEVGYEQYFGPGTRLTVT.

V and J are TRBV11-2 and TRBJ1-6; D gene ambiguous. Germline V gene lookup returns CDR1 SGHAT and CDR2 FQNNGV. The CDR3 loop spans 14 amino acids. The germline V and J ends were trimmed by 5 bases and 5 bases, with 10 bases remaining between them. In DNA, the CDR3 is TGTGCCAGCAGCCCCGGAGAGCATAATTCACCCCTCCACTTT. Translating gives CASSPGEHNSPLHF.

The genes are TRBV18 and TRBJ2-5; 7 bases are a match to TRBD1. With 1 base clipped from V and 6 bases from J, the junction kept 2 bases outside the gene matches. CDR3 length: 13 residues. Germline CDR1 KGHSH, CDR2 LQKENI. CDR3 region: CASSPQGAKTQYF. DNA for the CDR3: TGTGCCAGCTCACCACAGGGGGCGAAGACCCAGTACTTC.

The chain has TRBV28 and TRBJ1-3; TRBD1 is a possible D gene (5 bases). Germline-derived CDR1 and CDR2 are MDHEN and SYDVKM. Trimming removed 5 bases at V and 1 base at J, with 21 bases between. This CDR3 region has 18 residues. DNA for the CDR3: TGTGCCAGCAGTCTAAGTAGGGGCCCCCCTACTTCTGGAAACACCATATATTTT. Protein: CASSLSRGPPTSGNTIYF.

The gene calls are TRBV7-2 and TRBJ2-2; 7 positions match TRBD2. Germline CDR1 reads SGHTA; CDR2 reads FQGNSA. This CDR3 spans 15 amino acids. V trimming: 5 bases; J trimming: 6 bases; junction bases outside the gene matches: 9. The CDR3 DNA is TGTGCCAGCAGCGGAACTGCGGGAGTCCCCGGGGAGCTGTTTTTT. Protein sequence: CASSGTAGVPGELFF.

The chain uses TRBV19 and TRBJ2-7; 8 bases are shared with TRBD2. Trimming took 6 bases from V and 2 from J; bases not matched to a gene: 18. Germline CDR1 LNHDA, CDR2 SQIVND (reference sequence). The CDR3 spans 18 residues. In DNA, the CDR3 is TGTGCCAGTAGCAATCTTCCCCGGACTAGCATCAGGACCTACGAGCAGTACTTC. Protein product: CASSNLPRTSIRTYEQYF.

The rearrangement joins TRBV7-2 to TRBJ1-4; TRBD1 might be the D (5 bases). Trimming shortened V by 1 base and J by 5 bases, and 11 bases separated the two germline ends. The germline V gene encodes CDR1 SGHTA and CDR2 FQGNSA. The CDR3 contains 15 residues. DNA of the CDR3: TGTGCCAGCAGCTTAGTCGGGGGTGGAAATGAAAAACTGTTTTTT. Amino acid sequence: CASSLVGGGNEKLFF.

The chain is built from TRBV6-6 and TRBJ2-5; D may be TRBD2 (5 bases). This CDR3 contains 14 residues. Germline V gene lookup returns CDR1 MNHNY and CDR2 SVGAGI (reference sequence). The ends were cut back, 6 bases at V and 3 bases at J, with 14 bases in the middle. The CDR3 sequence: CASSRAGSKETQYF. CDR3 coding DNA: TGTGCCAGCAGCCGCGCGGGCTCAAAAGAGACCCAGTACTTC.

V is TRBV6-2 or TRBV6-3 and J is TRBJ2-5; TRBD1 matches at 10 bases. This CDR3 region has 14 residues. Germline V lookup: CDR1 MNHEY, CDR2 SVGEGT. V trimming: 5 bases; J trimming: 3 bases; junction bases outside the gene matches: 3. In DNA form, the CDR3 reads TGTGCCAGCAGTGCCGGGACAGGGGAAGAGACCCAGTACTTC. Its translation is CASSAGTGEETQYF.

The CDR3 is CASRPGGYGYTF. Written as DNA, the CDR3 is TGTGCCAGCAGGCCGGGAGGCTATGGCTACACCTTC. The chain joins TRBV2 to TRBJ1-2; no clear D gene. The CDR3 length is 12 residues. Germline V gene lookup returns CDR1 SNHLY and CDR2 FYNNEI. V was pared by 6 bases and J by 4 bases, with 9 bases between.

Concerning this clone: The same CDR3 can be traced to other DNA sequences in this sample. The chain couples TRBV24-1 to TRBJ1-4; 7 nucleotides match TRBD1. V dropped 4 bases and J dropped 0; count of bases not matched to a gene: 1. The CDR3 is 15 amino acids. Per germline, CDR1 KGHDR and CDR2 SFDVKD. CDR3 in DNA: TGTGCCACCAGTGACACAGGGGCAACTAATGAAAAACTGTTTTTT. Its translation is CATSDTGATNEKLFF.

The V call is TRBV27, the J call TRBJ1-5; D is uncertain. The CDR3 loop spans 14 amino acids. In germline, CDR1 is MNHEY, CDR2 SMNVEV (reference sequence). V was clipped by 3 bases and J by 0 bases, with 6 bases between them. The CDR3 coding sequence is TGTGCCAGCAGTTTGTTCCATAGCAATCAGCCCCAGCATTTT. It codes for CASSLFHSNQPQHF.

The table lists this clone with a count of one. The rearrangement uses TRBV11-3 and TRBJ1-1, with 9 nucleotides matching TRBD1. Germline CDR1 and CDR2: SGHNT and YENEEA. J was trimmed by 10 bases and V by 4 bases; bases with no gene match: 7. The CDR3 runs to 13 residues. Written as DNA, the CDR3 is TGTGCCAGCAGCTCTCGACCGACAGGGGGAGCTTTCTTT. Encoded protein: CASSSRPTGGAFF.

This rearrangement joins TRBV19 to TRBJ1-2; a possible D gene is TRBD1 (5 bases). Germline-derived CDR1 and CDR2 are LNHDA and SQIVND (reference sequence). V lost 2 bases and J 8 bases, leaving 21 bases between the germline ends. This CDR3 comprises 16 residues. CDR3 protein: CASSIRFVAVGGGYTF. CDR3 coding DNA: TGTGCCAGTAGTATAAGGTTCGTTGCCGTCGGGGGAGGCTACACCTTC.

V usage is TRBV7-2 and J usage is TRBJ2-2; no clear D gene. V lost 4 bases, J lost 3 bases, and 9 bases lay in between. The CDR3 contains 14 residues. Germline lookup yields CDR1 SGHTA and CDR2 FQGNSA. The CDR3 loop reads CASSYSIHTGELFF. CDR3 bases: TGTGCCAGCAGCTATAGCATTCACACCGGGGAGCTGTTTTTT.

This clone was recorded a few times. The chain links TRBV30 to TRBJ1-4; D ambiguous. The CDR3 spans 17 residues. V lost 0 bases to trimming and J lost 0 bases, with 14 bases between them. Germline lookup yields CDR1 GTSNPN and CDR2 SVGIG (reference sequence). The CDR3 reads CAWSVARVPATNEKLFF. CDR3 DNA: TGTGCCTGGAGTGTAGCCCGGGTGCCGGCAACTAATGAAAAACTGTTTTTT.

This chain uses TRBV5-6 with TRBJ2-3, with TRBD1 identical over 7 bases. The germline V gene has CDR1 SGHDT and CDR2 YYEEEE. The CDR3 totals 15 residues. J lost 2 bases, V lost 4 bases, and 7 bases had no gene match. CDR3 in amino acids: CASSPGQVNTDTQYF. In DNA, the CDR3 is TGTGCCAGCAGCCCCGGACAGGTGAACACAGATACGCAGTATTTT.

J is TRBJ2-5 and V is TRBV11-3; the D is unclear. Germline values: CDR1 SGHNT, CDR2 YENEEA. CDR3 length: 13 residues. Trimming removed 5 bases from V and 5 bases from J, with 12 bases in between. The DNA for the CDR3 is TGTGCCAGCAGCCGGATTTCTAGGGAGACCCAGTACTTC. This codes for CASSRISRETQYF.

V usage is TRBV7-9 and J usage is TRBJ1-1, with D unresolved. CDR3 length: 15 amino acids. From germline, CDR1 is SEHNR and CDR2 FQNEAQ (reference sequence). V was shortened by 2 bases and J by 2 bases, with 12 bases between the two germline ends. The CDR3 region is CASSLRGVINTEAFF. The CDR3 DNA reads as TGTGCCAGCAGCTTAAGAGGCGTGATTAACACTGAAGCTTTCTTT.

This sequence joins TRBV19 and TRBJ2-5, with 9 nucleotides matching TRBD1. Germline CDR1 and CDR2: LNHDA and SQIVND (reference sequence). J was trimmed by 5 bases and V by 5 bases; bases with no gene match: 9. This CDR3 has 15 residues. CDR3 in amino acids: CASSDHRGLWETQYF. CDR3 DNA sequence: TGTGCCAGTAGTGACCACAGGGGGCTCTGGGAGACCCAGTACTTC.

The chain is built from TRBV12-3 or TRBV12-4 and TRBJ1-1; 7 bases match TRBD1. This CDR3 is built from 13 residues. Losses at the gene ends were 7 bases for V and 5 bases for J; bases not matched to a gene: 7. The CDR3 DNA reads as TGTGCCAGCAACCGACAGGGATTGACTGAAGCTTTCTTT. Translation: CASNRQGLTEAFF.